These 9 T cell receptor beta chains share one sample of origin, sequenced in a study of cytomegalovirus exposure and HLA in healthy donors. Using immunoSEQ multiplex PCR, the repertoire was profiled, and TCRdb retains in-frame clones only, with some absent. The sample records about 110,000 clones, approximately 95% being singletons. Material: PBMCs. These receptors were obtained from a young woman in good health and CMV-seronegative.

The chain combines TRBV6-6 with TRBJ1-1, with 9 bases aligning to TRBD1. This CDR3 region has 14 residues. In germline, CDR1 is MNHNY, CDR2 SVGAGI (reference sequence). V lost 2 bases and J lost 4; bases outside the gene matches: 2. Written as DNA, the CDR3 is TGTGCCAGCAGTTACGCGACAGGGGGCACTGAAGCTTTCTTT. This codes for CASSYATGGTEAFF.

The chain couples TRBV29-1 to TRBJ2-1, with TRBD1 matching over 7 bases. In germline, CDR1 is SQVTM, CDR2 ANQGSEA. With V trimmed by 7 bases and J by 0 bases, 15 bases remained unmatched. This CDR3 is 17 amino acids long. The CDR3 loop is CSAQGSSPLSSYNEQFF. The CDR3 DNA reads TGCAGCGCACAGGGGTCCTCGCCCCTGAGCTCCTACAATGAGCAGTTCTTC.

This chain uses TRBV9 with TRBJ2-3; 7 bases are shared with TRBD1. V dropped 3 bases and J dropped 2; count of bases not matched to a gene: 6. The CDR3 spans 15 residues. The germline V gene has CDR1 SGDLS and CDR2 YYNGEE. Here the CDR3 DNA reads TGTGCCAGCAGCGCCCGGGACAGCTACACAGATACGCAGTATTTT. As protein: CASSARDSYTDTQYF.

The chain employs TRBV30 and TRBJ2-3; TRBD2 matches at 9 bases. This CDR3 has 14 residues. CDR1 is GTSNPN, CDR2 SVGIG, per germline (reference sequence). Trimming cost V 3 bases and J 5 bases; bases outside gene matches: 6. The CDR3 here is CAWSPGLAIDTQYF. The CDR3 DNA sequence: TGTGCCTGGAGCCCGGGACTAGCAATAGATACGCAGTATTTT.

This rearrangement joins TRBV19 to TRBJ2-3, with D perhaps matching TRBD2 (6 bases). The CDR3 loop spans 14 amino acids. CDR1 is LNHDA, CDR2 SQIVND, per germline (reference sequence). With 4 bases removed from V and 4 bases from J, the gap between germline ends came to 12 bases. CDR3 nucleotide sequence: TGTGCCAGTAGTAGAGGGACTGAGGCAGATACGCAGTATTTT. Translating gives CASSRGTEADTQYF. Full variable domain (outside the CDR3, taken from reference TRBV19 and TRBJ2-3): DGGITQSPKYLFRKEGQNVTLSCEQNLNHDAMYWYRQDPGQGLRLIYYSQIVNDFQKGDIAEGYSVSREKKESFPLTVTSAQKNPTAFYLCASSRGTEADTQYFGPGTRLTVL.

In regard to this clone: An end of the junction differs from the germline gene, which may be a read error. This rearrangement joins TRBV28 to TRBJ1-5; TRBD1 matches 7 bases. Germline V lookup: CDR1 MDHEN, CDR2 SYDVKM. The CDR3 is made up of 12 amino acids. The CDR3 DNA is TGTGCCAGCAGTTTCCTCCCGGACAGGAGACTCTTT. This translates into CASSFLPDRRLF.

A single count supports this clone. CDR3 sequence reads: CASSSTGVEAFF. In DNA form, the CDR3 reads TGCGCCAGCAGCTCTACAGGGGTTGAAGCTTTCTTT. The V gene is TRBV5-1, the J gene TRBJ1-1, with 7 positions matching TRBD1. CDR1 SGHRS and CDR2 YFSETQ come from the germline V gene. CDR3 length: 12 amino acids. The junction had 3 bases not matched to a gene; V was cut back by 3 bases and J by 7 bases.

The CDR3: CAAGGVSGNTIYF. CDR3 coding DNA: TGTGCCGCCGGGGGTGTCTCTGGAAACACCATATATTTT. The chain joins TRBV30 to TRBJ1-3, with D maybe TRBD1 (5 bases). CDR3 length: 13 amino acids. Trimming took off 8 bases at V and 0 bases at J, with 11 bases between the two ends. Germline V gives CDR1 GTSNPN, CDR2 SVGIG (reference sequence). Based on the CDR3 plus reference TRBV30 and TRBJ1-3, the full variable domain is SQTIHQWPATLVQPVGSPLSLECTVEGTSNPNLYWYRQAAGRGLQLLFYSVGIGQISSEVPQNLSASRPQDRQFILSSKKLLLSDSGFYLCAAGGVSGNTIYFGEGSWLTVV.

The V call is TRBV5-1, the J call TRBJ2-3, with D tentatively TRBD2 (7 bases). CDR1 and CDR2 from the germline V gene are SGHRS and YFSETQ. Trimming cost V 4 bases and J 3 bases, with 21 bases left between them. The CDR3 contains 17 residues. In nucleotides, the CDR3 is TGCGCCAGCAGCCTTCAAGGGGGGGCCTGGGTGACAGATACGCAGTATTTT. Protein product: CASSLQGGAWVTDTQYF.